This T cell receptor (beta chain) was obtained from a study of T cells in Graves' hyperthyroidism and ophthalmopathy. Study information: The authors collected peripheral blood at initial diagnosis, before any treatment.

This clonotype was seen repeatedly, ten times or more. The PBMCs had their origin in 10 ml of fresh peripheral blood. The germline gives CDR1 SGHAT, CDR2 FQNNGV. The CDR3 is 12 amino acids. The V end lost 6 bases, the J end lost 6 bases, and 9 bases lay between the germline ends. RNA transcripts served as the template for amplifying TCR beta CDR3 regions. Researchers ran a first-round RT-PCR on the TCR CDR3 using the HTBI primer set. TCRdb reprocessed the multiplex PCR reads via MiXCR and lists one record per CDR3 protein. Of 350,000 to 450,000 distinct CDR3 sequences listed, over 12% are singletons. V and J are TRBV11-2 and TRBJ2-1; D gene unclear. The source material was blood. This clonotype was sampled from a man aged 50-59 years with Graves' ophthalmopathy. The CDR3 spells CASRHFTNEQFF. CDR3 nucleotide sequence: TGTGCCAGCAGACATTTTACCAATGAGCAGTTCTTC.